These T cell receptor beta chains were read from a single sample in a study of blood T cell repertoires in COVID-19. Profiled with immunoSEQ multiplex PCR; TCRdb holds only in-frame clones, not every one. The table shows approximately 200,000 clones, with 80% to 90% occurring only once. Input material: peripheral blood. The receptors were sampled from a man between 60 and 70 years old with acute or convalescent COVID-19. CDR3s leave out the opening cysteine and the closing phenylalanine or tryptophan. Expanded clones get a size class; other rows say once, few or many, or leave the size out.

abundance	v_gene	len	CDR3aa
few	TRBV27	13	ASRTSGRAPGELF
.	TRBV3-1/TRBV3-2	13	ASSQDPGSNTEAF
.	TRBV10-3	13	AISDAGMVTETQY
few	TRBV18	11	ASSPDERQPQH
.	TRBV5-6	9	ASSDWRSYT
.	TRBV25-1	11	ATTGTRPYEQY
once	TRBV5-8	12	AQGSRRGNTEAF
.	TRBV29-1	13	SVDFYISSTDTQY
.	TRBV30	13	AWSLSFAFTDTQY
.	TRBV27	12	ASSHTRSTDTQY
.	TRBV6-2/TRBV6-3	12	ASSFQGAGTEAF
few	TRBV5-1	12	ASSLQGSGNTIY
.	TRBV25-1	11	ASSLTGNQPQH
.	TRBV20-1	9	SARGPGEQY
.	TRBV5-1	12	ASSLGPGSYEQY
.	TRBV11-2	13	ASKRTSAHSYEQY
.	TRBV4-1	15	ASSHKGVPPHTDTQY
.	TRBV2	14	ANSPSWAESYNEQF
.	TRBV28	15	ASSPGHLSSGANVLT
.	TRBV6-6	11	ASELVHTGELF
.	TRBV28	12	ASSSGTGRYGYT
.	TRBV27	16	ASSTGLAGLSGANVLT
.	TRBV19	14	ASSIGSSGQYNEQF
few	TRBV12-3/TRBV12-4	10	ASKAVEETQY
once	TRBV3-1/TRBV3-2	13	ASSQERGLGNTIY
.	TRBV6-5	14	ASSYRGTRGGDEQF
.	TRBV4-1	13	ASSSTGLAGEKLF
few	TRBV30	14	AWRNGRAGRTDTQY
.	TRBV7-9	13	ASSLMGEGNTEAF
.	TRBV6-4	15	ASSDLLWDRGNQPQH
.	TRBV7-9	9	ASSHNQPQH
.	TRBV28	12	ASSRNGVGYEQY
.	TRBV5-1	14	ASSFYFGTSTDTQY
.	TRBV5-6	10	ASSLSGYGYT
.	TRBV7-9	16	ASSPTIIRDRSNYGYT
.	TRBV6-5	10	ASSTGSKTQY
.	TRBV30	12	AWKWGEGTDTQY
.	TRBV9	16	ASSVGIAGYSSTDTQY
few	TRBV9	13	ASSSLAGNTGELF
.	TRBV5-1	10	ASGQFQETQY
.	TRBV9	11	ASSPDEDYGYT
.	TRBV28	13	ASSLSGTGREKLF
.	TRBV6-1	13	ASSERDRGNEKLF
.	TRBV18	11	ASSPSRAETQY
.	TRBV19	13	ASSIKLATNEKLF
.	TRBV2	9	ASSAVNEQF
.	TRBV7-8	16	ASSPEGTSGMVGDTQY
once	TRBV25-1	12	ASSGPTSSYEQY
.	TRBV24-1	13	ATGPDRGRGETQY
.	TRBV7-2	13	ASSLLDRGGTEAF
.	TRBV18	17	ASSPISRGLSSYNSPLH
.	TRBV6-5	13	ASSIRHGSNQPQH
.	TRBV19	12	ASSMLAVNQPQH